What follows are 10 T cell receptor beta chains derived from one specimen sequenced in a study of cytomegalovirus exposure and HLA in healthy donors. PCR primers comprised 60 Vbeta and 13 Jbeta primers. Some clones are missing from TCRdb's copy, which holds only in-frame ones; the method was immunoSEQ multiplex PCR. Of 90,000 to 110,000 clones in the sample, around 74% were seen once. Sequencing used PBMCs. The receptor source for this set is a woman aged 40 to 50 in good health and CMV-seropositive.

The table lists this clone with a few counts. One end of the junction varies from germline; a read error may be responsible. Here the CDR3 reads CSSSFWGGASYEQYF. CDR3 bases: TGTTCCAGCAGCTTTTGGGGAGGGGCGTCCTACGAGCAGTACTTC. This rearrangement joins TRBV7-9 to TRBJ2-7; TRBD2 agrees at 7 bases. The CDR3 loop spans 15 amino acids. From germline, CDR1 is SEHNR and CDR2 FQNEAQ (reference sequence).

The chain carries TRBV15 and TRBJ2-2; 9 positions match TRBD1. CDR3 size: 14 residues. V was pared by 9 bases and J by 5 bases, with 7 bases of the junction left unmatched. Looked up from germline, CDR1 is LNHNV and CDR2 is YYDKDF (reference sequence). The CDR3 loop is CATLDRGSTGELFF. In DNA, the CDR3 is TGTGCCACATTGGACAGGGGATCGACCGGGGAGCTGTTTTTT.

The CDR3 DNA reads TGTGCCAGCAGTTTCAACCGACAGGCGCCAAACTACGAGCAGTACTTC. Its translation is CASSFNRQAPNYEQYF. This chain joins TRBV28 and TRBJ2-7, with D tentatively TRBD1 (6 bases). Trimming stripped 3 bases from V and 3 bases from J, with 18 bases between. Germline V gives CDR1 MDHEN, CDR2 SYDVKM. The CDR3 is 16 residues long.

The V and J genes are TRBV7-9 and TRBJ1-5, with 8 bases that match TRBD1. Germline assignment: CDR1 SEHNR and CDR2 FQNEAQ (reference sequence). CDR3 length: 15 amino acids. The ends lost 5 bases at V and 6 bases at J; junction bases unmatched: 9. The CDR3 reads CASSPGQGGFQPQHF. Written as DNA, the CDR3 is TGTGCCAGCAGCCCCGGACAGGGAGGTTTTCAGCCCCAGCATTTT.

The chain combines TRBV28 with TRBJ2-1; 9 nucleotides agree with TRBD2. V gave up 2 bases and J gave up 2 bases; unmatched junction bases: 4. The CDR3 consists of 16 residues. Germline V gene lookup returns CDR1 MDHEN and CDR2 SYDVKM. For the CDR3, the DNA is TGTGCCAGCAGTTTAGATGCGGGAGGGCCCTACAATGAGCAGTTCTTC. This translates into CASSLDAGGPYNEQFF.

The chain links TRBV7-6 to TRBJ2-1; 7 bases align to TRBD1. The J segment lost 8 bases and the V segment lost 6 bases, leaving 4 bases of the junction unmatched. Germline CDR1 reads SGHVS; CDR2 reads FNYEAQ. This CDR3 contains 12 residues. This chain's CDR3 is CASRNRGDEQFF. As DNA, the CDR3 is TGTGCCAGCAGAAACAGGGGAGATGAGCAGTTCTTC.

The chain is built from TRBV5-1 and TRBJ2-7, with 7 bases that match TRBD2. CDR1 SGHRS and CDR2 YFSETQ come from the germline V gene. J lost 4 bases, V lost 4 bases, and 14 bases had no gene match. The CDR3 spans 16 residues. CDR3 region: CASSRGLRGIWYEQYF. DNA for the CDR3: TGCGCCAGCAGCAGGGGACTAAGGGGTATCTGGTACGAGCAGTACTTC.

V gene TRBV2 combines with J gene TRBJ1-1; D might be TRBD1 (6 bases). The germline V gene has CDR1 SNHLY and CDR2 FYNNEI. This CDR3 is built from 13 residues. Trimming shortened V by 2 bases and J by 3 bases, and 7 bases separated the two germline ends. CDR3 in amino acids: CASSEQGYTEAFF. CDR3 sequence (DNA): TGTGCCAGCAGTGAACAGGGGTACACTGAAGCTTTCTTT.

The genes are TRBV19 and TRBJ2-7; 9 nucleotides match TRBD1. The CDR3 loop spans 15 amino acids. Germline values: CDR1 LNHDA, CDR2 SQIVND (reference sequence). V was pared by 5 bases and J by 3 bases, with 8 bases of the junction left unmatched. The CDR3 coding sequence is TGTGCCAGTAGTCCGGCCGGGACAGGGTTCTACGAGCAGTACTTC. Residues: CASSPAGTGFYEQYF.

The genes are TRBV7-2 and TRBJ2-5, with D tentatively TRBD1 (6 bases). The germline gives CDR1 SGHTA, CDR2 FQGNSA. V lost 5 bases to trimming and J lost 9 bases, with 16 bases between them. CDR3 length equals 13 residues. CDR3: CASSGRTAPSQYF. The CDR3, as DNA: TGTGCCAGCAGCGGCCGGACAGCGCCGTCCCAGTACTTC. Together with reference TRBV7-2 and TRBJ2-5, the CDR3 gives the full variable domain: GAGVSQSPSNKVTEKGKDVELRCDPISGHTALYWYRQSLGQGLEFLIYFQGNSAPDKSGLPSDRFSAERTGGSVSTLTIQRTQQEDSAVYLCASSGRTAPSQYFGPGTRLLVL.